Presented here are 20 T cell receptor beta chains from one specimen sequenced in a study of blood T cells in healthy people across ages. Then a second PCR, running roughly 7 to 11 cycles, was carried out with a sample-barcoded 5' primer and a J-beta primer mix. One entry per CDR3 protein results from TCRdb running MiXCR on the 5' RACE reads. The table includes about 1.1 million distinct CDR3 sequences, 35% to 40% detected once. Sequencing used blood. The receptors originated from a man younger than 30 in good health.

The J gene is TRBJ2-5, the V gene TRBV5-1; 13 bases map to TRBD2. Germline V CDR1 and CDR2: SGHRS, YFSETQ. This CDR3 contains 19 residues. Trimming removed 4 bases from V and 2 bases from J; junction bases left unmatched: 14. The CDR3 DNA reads TGCGCCAGCAGCCCCTGGACTAGCGGGGGCCTTAGAAATCAAGAGACCCAGTACTTC. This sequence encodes CASSPWTSGGLRNQETQYF.

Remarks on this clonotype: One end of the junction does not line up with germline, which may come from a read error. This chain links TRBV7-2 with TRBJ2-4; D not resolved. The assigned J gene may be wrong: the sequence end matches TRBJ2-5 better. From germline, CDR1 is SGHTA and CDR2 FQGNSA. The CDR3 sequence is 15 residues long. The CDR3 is CGSSATGRREETQYF. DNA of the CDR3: TGTGGCAGCAGCGCTACGGGCCGTAGGGAAGAGACCCAGTACTTC.

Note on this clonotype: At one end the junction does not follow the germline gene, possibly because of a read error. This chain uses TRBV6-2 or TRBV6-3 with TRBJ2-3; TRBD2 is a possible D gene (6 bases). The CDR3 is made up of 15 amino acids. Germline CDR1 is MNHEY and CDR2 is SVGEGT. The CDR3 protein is CASTNFRGTTDTRYF. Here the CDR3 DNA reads TGTGCCAGCACCAATTTTCGGGGGACCACAGATACGCGGTATTTT.

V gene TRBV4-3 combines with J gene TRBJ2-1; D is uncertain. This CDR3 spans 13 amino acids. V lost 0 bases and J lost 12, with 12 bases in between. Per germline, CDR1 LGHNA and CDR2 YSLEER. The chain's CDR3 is CASSQDGGDGQFF. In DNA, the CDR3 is TGCGCCAGCAGCCAAGACGGCGGAGACGGGCAGTTCTTC.

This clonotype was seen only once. CDR3 in amino acids: CASNLPVITDTQYF. Here the CDR3 DNA reads TGTGCCAGCAACTTACCCGTGATCACAGATACGCAGTATTTT. The chain couples TRBV12-3 or TRBV12-4 to TRBJ2-3, with D uncertain. Trimming took 7 bases from V and 2 from J, leaving 13 bases between them. The CDR3 loop spans 14 amino acids.

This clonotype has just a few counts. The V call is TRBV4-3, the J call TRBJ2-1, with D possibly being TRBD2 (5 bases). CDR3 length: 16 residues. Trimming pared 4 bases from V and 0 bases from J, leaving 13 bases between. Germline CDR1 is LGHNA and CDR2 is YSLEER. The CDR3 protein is CASSPGVGYSYNEQFF. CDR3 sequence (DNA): TGCGCCAGCAGCCCCGGGGTCGGATACTCCTACAATGAGCAGTTCTTC.

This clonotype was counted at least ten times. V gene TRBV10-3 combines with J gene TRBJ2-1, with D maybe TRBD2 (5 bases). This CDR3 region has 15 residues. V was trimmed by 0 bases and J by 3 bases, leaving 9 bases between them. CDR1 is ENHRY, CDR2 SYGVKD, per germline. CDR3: CAISESFRGYNEQFF. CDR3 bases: TGTGCCATCAGTGAGTCTTTTCGGGGCTACAATGAGCAGTTCTTC.

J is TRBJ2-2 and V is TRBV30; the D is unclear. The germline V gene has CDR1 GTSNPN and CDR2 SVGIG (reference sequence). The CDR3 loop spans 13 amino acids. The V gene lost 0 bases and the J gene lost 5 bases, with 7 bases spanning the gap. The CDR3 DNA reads TGTGCCTGGAGTGTACGTGGTACCGGGGAGCTGTTTTTT. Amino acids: CAWSVRGTGELFF.

CDR3 residues: CASSSGEGATNEKLFF. Here the CDR3 DNA reads TGCGCCAGCAGCTCCGGTGAGGGGGCAACTAATGAAAAACTGTTTTTT. V usage is TRBV5-1 and J usage is TRBJ1-4, with D possibly TRBD1 on 6 matching bases. The CDR3 runs to 16 residues. Between the trimmed V and J ends, which lost 3 bases and 0 bases, there was a span of 12 bases. Looked up from germline, CDR1 is SGHRS and CDR2 is YFSETQ.

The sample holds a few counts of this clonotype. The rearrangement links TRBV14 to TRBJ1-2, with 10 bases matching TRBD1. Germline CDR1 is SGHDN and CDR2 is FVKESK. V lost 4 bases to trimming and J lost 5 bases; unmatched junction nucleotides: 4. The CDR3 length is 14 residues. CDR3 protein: CASSRRQGAYGYTF. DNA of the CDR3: TGTGCCAGCAGCCGCAGACAGGGGGCATATGGCTACACCTTC.

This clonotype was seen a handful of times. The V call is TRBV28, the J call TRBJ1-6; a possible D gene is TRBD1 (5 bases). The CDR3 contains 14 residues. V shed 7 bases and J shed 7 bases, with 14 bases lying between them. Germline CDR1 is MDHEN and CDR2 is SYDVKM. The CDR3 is CASITGAQNSPLHF. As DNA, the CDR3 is TGTGCCAGCATTACTGGGGCACAAAATTCACCCCTCCACTTT.

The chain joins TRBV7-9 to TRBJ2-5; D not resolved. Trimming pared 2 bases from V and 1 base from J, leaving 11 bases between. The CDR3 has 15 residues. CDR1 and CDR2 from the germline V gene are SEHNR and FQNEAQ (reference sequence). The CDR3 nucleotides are TGTGCCAGCAGCTTAACTGGCCAATTCCAAGAGACCCAGTACTTC. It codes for CASSLTGQFQETQYF.

The CDR3 sequence is CASGTGGGQPQHF. The CDR3 nucleotides read TGTGCCAGCGGAACAGGGGGCGGTCAGCCCCAGCATTTT. This chain connects TRBV7-2 to TRBJ1-5, with 9 nucleotides matching TRBD1. This CDR3 contains 13 residues. The trim removed 8 bases at V and 6 bases at J, leaving 5 bases unmatched. Germline V gene sequence: CDR1 SGHTA, CDR2 FQGNSA. The variable domain in full, with the rest retrieved from reference TRBV7-2 and TRBJ1-5, is GAGVSQSPSNKVTEKGKDVELRCDPISGHTALYWYRQSLGQGLEFLIYFQGNSAPDKSGLPSDRFSAERTGGSVSTLTIQRTQQEDSAVYLCASGTGGGQPQHFGDGTRLSIL.

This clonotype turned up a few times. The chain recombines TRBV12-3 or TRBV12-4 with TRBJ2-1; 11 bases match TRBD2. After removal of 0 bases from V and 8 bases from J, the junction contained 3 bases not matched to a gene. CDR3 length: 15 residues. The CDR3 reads CASSLALAGGDEQFF. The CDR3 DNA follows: TGTGCCAGCAGTTTAGCTCTAGCGGGGGGCGATGAGCAGTTCTTC.

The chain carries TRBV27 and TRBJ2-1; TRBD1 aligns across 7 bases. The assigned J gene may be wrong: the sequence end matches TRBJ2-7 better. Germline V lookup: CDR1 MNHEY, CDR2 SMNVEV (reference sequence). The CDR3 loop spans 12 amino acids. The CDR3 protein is CASQGQNNEQYF. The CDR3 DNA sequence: TGTGCCAGCCAGGGACAGAACAATGAGCAGTACTTC.

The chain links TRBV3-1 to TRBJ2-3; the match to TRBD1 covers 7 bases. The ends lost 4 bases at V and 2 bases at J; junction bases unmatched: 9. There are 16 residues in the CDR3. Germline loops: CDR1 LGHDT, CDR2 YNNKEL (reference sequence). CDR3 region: CASSLDNRGDTDTQYF. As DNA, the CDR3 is TGTGCCAGCAGCCTCGACAACAGGGGCGACACAGATACGCAGTATTTT.

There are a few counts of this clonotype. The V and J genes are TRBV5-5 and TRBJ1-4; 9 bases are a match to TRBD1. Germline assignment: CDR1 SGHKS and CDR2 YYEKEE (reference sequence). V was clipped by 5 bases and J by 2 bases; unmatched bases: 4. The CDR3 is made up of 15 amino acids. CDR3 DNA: TGTGCCAGCAGACTTGGGACAGGGACTAATGAAAAACTGTTTTTT. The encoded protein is CASRLGTGTNEKLFF.

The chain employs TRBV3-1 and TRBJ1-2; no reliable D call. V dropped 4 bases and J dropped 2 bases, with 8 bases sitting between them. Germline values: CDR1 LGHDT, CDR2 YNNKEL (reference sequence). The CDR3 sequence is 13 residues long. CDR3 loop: CASSPTQNYGYTF. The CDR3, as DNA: TGTGCCAGCAGCCCCACCCAGAACTATGGCTACACCTTC.

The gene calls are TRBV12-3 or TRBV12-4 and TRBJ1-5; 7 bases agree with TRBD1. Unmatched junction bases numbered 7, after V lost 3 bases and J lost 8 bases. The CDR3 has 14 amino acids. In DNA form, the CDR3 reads TGTGCCAGCAGTTTCGGGGACAGCGCAAAGCCCCAGCATTTT. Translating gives CASSFGDSAKPQHF.

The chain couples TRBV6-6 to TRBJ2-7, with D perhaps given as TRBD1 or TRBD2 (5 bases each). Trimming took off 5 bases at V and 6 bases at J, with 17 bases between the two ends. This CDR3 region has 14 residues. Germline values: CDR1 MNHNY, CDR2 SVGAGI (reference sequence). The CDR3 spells CASSPANQGPEQYF. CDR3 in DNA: TGTGCCAGCAGTCCAGCAAATCAGGGACCCGAGCAGTACTTC.